The 25 T cell receptor beta chains below were found in one sample sequenced in a study of cytomegalovirus exposure and HLA in healthy donors. 60 Vbeta and 13 Jbeta primers were used in PCR. Using immunoSEQ multiplex PCR, the repertoire was profiled, and TCRdb retains in-frame clones only, with some absent. The sample carries 150,000 to 190,000 clones, roughly 80% recorded once. The specimen sequenced was PBMCs. These receptors were taken from a man aged 18 to 29 in good health and CMV-seronegative.

The V gene is TRBV9, the J gene TRBJ1-1; TRBD1 matches 8 bases. Unmatched junction bases numbered 9, after V lost 3 bases and J lost 8 bases. Germline V gives CDR1 SGDLS, CDR2 YYNGEE. The CDR3 extends over 14 amino acids. CDR3 nucleotides: TGTGCCAGCAGCGCCCCGACAGGGGCCCCGGAAGCTTTCTTT. Encoded protein: CASSAPTGAPEAFF.

The rearrangement links TRBV6-5 to TRBJ2-4; perhaps TRBD2 as D (5 bases). The germline gives CDR1 MNHEY, CDR2 SVGAGI. V was clipped by 7 bases and J by 5 bases, with 15 bases between them. The CDR3 has 14 residues. CDR3 residues: CASTPGGEENIQYF. The CDR3 bases are TGTGCCAGCACCCCCGGAGGAGAAGAAAACATTCAGTACTTC.

Comment on this clone: Additional DNA sequences in this sample encode the identical CDR3. This chain uses TRBV9 with TRBJ2-1, with D possibly matching TRBD2 (7 bases). This CDR3 has 16 amino acids. Germline V CDR1 and CDR2: SGDLS, YYNGEE. V was trimmed by 0 bases and J by 0 bases, leaving 10 bases between them. CDR3 sequence reads: CASSVGGGGSYNEQFF. The CDR3 coding sequence is TGTGCCAGCAGCGTAGGGGGGGGCGGCTCCTACAATGAGCAGTTCTTC.

V gene TRBV19 combines with J gene TRBJ1-5; 7 nucleotides line up with TRBD1. Germline trimming cut 5 bases from V and 6 bases from J; bases unmatched to any gene: 10. The CDR3 runs 15 residues. Germline V CDR1 and CDR2: LNHDA, SQIVND (reference sequence). Here the CDR3 reads CASSGRKTGTQPQHF. CDR3 coding DNA: TGTGCCAGTAGTGGCCGGAAGACAGGGACTCAGCCCCAGCATTTT.

In the case of this clone: The identical CDR3 is also encoded by other nucleotide sequences in the sample. The rearrangement uses TRBV7-9 and TRBJ1-4; unclear D gene. Germline V gives CDR1 SEHNR, CDR2 FQNEAQ (reference sequence). The ends were cut back, 0 bases at V and 2 bases at J, with 4 bases in the middle. The CDR3 is 14 residues long. The CDR3 nucleotides are TGTGCCAGCAGCTTAGCCGGGACTAATGAAAAACTGTTTTTT. Translation: CASSLAGTNEKLFF.

The chain carries TRBV29-1 and TRBJ2-5; a weak D match, TRBD1 (5 bases). Germline lookup yields CDR1 SQVTM and CDR2 ANQGSEA. V was cut by 2 bases and J by 7 bases, with 17 bases left in between. There are 14 residues in the CDR3. CDR3: CSVERDSPKGTQYF. The CDR3 region has the DNA TGCAGCGTTGAACGTGACAGTCCGAAAGGGACCCAGTACTTC.

This sequence joins TRBV27 and TRBJ2-1; the D gene is possibly TRBD1 (6 bases). The V end was cut by 9 bases, the J end by 4 bases, with 13 bases between. Germline V gene sequence: CDR1 MNHEY, CDR2 SMNVEV (reference sequence). There are 13 residues in the CDR3. The CDR3 coding sequence is TGTGCCAGTGGTCAGGGGAATTACAATGAGCAGTTCTTC. This translates into CASGQGNYNEQFF.

This chain connects TRBV4-1 to TRBJ2-1, with 9 bases aligning to TRBD2. V lost 1 base, J lost 7 bases, and 11 bases stayed unmatched. Germline assignment: CDR1 MGHRA and CDR2 YSYEKL. This CDR3 region has 17 residues. The CDR3 region is CASSQGVGVSGRNEQFF. Here the CDR3 DNA reads TGCGCCAGCAGCCAAGGTGTTGGAGTTAGCGGGAGAAATGAGCAGTTCTTC.

The chain uses TRBV2 and TRBJ2-1; D gene uncertain. The ends were cut back, 6 bases at V and 5 bases at J, with 8 bases in the middle. Germline values: CDR1 SNHLY, CDR2 FYNNEI. This CDR3 has 12 amino acids. The CDR3 loop is CASRERNNEQFF. CDR3 DNA sequence: TGTGCCAGCAGAGAGAGAAACAATGAGCAGTTCTTC.

The chain is built from TRBV10-2 and TRBJ2-1; tentative D call: TRBD1 (6 bases). This CDR3 has 15 residues. The V gene lost 6 bases and the J gene lost 0 bases, with 12 bases spanning the gap. In germline, CDR1 is WSHSY, CDR2 SAAADI. The DNA for the CDR3 is TGCGCCAGCAGACCTGGGGGCATCTCCTACAATGAGCAGTTCTTC. Encoded protein: CASRPGGISYNEQFF.

The chain employs TRBV11-2 and TRBJ2-7; TRBD2 matches 9 bases. Germline V gene data show CDR1 as SGHAT and CDR2 as FQNNGV. This CDR3 is 14 amino acids long. The V gene end was trimmed by 4 bases and the J gene end by 3 bases; junction bases not matched to a gene: 4. CDR3 bases: TGTGCCAGCAGCTCGGGGACTAGCAGCTACGAGCAGTACTTC. It yields the protein CASSSGTSSYEQYF.

This clone was counted once. This chain uses TRBV4-1 with TRBJ2-7; TRBD1 aligns across 10 bases. The CDR3 has 18 residues. V trimming: 3 bases; J trimming: 5 bases; junction bases outside the gene matches: 16. Per the germline V gene, CDR1 is MGHRA and CDR2 is YSYEKL. The CDR3 coding sequence is TGCGCCAGCAGCCAGGTTGGGACAGGGGAGGCGGGAGGCGACGAGCAGTACTTC. Translation: CASSQVGTGEAGGDEQYF.

The chain recombines TRBV30 with TRBJ2-5; 8 nucleotides align to TRBD1. CDR3 size: 14 residues. Unmatched junction bases numbered 6, after V lost 2 bases and J lost 4 bases. From germline, CDR1 is GTSNPN and CDR2 SVGIG (reference sequence). CDR3 in amino acids: CAWSNQGAGETQYF. The CDR3 DNA reads TGTGCCTGGAGTAACCAGGGGGCCGGAGAGACCCAGTACTTC.

This rearrangement joins TRBV7-9 to TRBJ1-5; 10 bases match TRBD1. The CDR3 is 16 amino acids. With V trimmed by 5 bases and J by 4 bases, 8 bases remained unmatched. In germline, CDR1 is SEHNR, CDR2 FQNEAQ (reference sequence). The CDR3 DNA sequence: TGTGCCAGCAGCCATGGGACAGGGGTGCGGAATCAGCCCCAGCATTTT. Amino acids: CASSHGTGVRNQPQHF.

This clone has a handful of counts. The chain has TRBV19 and TRBJ2-5; D is perhaps TRBD1 (5 bases). V dropped 6 bases and J dropped 3 bases, with 11 bases sitting between them. The CDR3 covers 13 residues. Germline CDR1 and CDR2: LNHDA and SQIVND (reference sequence). The CDR3 DNA follows: TGTGCCAGTAGCCAGGACATGGAAGAGACCCAGTACTTC. Its translation: CASSQDMEETQYF.

This clone appeared a few times. The rearrangement links TRBV28 to TRBJ1-4; D unclear. The CDR3 runs 15 residues. V was pared by 4 bases and J by 0 bases, with 9 bases between. The V gene's germline CDR1 is MDHEN and CDR2 SYDVKM. The CDR3 region has the DNA TGTGCCAGCAGTTCCACAGCTTCAACTAATGAAAAACTGTTTTTT. Residues: CASSSTASTNEKLFF.

This chain joins TRBV19 and TRBJ2-2, with 9 positions matching TRBD2. After removal of 7 bases from V and 2 bases from J, the junction contained 8 bases not matched to a gene. Germline CDR1 LNHDA, CDR2 SQIVND (reference sequence). The CDR3 has 16 residues. The CDR3, as DNA: TGTGCCAGTACGCCTGGAGCGGGAGGAAACACCGGGGAGCTGTTTTTT. Translation: CASTPGAGGNTGELFF.

The J gene is TRBJ2-7, the V gene TRBV19, with 11 positions matching TRBD1. The germline gives CDR1 LNHDA, CDR2 SQIVND (reference sequence). The V and J ends lost 10 bases and 3 bases, in that order; junction bases with no gene match: 2. There are 12 residues in the CDR3. The DNA for the CDR3 is TGTGCCACGGGACAGGGGGGCTACGAGCAGTACTTC. This encodes CATGQGGYEQYF.

This CDR3 is CAKPRVSGPANTGELFF. The CDR3 DNA reads TGTGCCAAGCCCAGGGTAAGCGGGCCCGCGAACACCGGGGAGCTGTTTTTT. The rearrangement joins TRBV21-1 to TRBJ2-2; the listed D gene, TRBD2, was not tested against the DNA. TRBV21-1 has pseudogene status. CDR3 length: 17 residues.

The V and J genes are TRBV4-1 and TRBJ2-5; the D gene is possibly TRBD2 (6 bases). This CDR3 region has 14 residues. CDR1 and CDR2 from the germline V gene are MGHRA and YSYEKL. The germline V and J ends were trimmed by 2 bases and 5 bases, with 12 bases remaining between them. This CDR3 is CASSQRSSGETQYF. The CDR3 DNA reads TGCGCCAGCAGCCAACGGTCGAGCGGGGAGACCCAGTACTTC.

The chain joins TRBV30 to TRBJ2-7; D may be TRBD1 (5 bases). Germline V gene lookup returns CDR1 GTSNPN and CDR2 SVGIG (reference sequence). V lost 8 bases and J lost 7, with 21 bases in between. The CDR3 sequence is 13 residues long. This chain's CDR3 is CAPEPSYPGEQYF. DNA for the CDR3: TGTGCCCCTGAGCCCTCATACCCAGGGGAGCAGTACTTC.

The rearrangement joins TRBV4-3 to TRBJ2-7; TRBD2 matches at 13 bases. Germline loops: CDR1 LGHNA, CDR2 YSLEER. The CDR3 is made up of 16 amino acids. Trimming cost V 1 base and J 5 bases; bases outside gene matches: 5. CDR3 DNA sequence: TGCGCCAGCAGCCAAGGCCCGGGACTAGCGGGACACGAGCAGTACTTC. Translated: CASSQGPGLAGHEQYF.

V is TRBV6-4 and J is TRBJ2-3, with TRBD2 as a possible D gene (6 bases). The V end was cut by 2 bases, the J end by 0 bases, with 12 bases between. This CDR3 spans 16 amino acids. Germline values: CDR1 MRHNA, CDR2 SNTAGT. The CDR3 DNA is TGTGCCAGCAGTGACATTAGCGGCTCTAGCACAGATACGCAGTATTTT. It codes for CASSDISGSSTDTQYF.

The chain employs TRBV7-2 and TRBJ2-5, with 7 nucleotides matching TRBD1. Germline CDR1 and CDR2: SGHTA and FQGNSA. CDR3 length: 13 amino acids. Losses at the gene ends were 8 bases for V and 1 base for J; bases not matched to a gene: 4. CDR3 protein: CASGRDSQETQYF. The CDR3 nucleotides read TGTGCCAGCGGCCGGGACAGCCAAGAGACCCAGTACTTC.

The chain employs TRBV25-1 and TRBJ2-2; TRBD1 aligns across 10 bases. The V gene's germline CDR1 is MGHDK and CDR2 SYGVNS. V lost 4 bases to trimming and J lost 4 bases; unmatched junction nucleotides: 9. The length of the CDR3 is 17 residues. The CDR3 DNA reads TGTGCCAGCAGTGCGGGACAGGGGACGGGGGGCACCGGGGAGCTGTTTTTT. Amino acid sequence: CASSAGQGTGGTGELFF.